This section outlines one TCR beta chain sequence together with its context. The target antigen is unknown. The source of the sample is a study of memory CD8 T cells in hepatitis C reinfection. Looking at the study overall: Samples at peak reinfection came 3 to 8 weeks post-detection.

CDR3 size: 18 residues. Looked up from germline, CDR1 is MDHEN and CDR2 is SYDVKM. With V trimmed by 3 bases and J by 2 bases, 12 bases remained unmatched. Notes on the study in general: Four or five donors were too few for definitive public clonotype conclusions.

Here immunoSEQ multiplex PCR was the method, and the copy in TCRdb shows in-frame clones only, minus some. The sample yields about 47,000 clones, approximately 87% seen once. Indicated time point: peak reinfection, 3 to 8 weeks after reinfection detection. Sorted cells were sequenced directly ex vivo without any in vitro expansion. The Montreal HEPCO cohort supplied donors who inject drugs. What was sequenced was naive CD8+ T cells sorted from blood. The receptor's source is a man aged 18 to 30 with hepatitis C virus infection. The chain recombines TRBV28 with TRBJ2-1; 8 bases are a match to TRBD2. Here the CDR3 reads CASSLRGFSGRAYNEQFF. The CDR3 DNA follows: TGTGCCAGCAGTTTGAGAGGGTTTTCCGGGAGGGCCTACAATGAGCAGTTCTTC.